The next 7 T cell receptor beta chains were all read from a single sample in a study of T cell responses to AZD1222 COVID-19 vaccine. Some clones are missing from TCRdb's copy, which holds only in-frame ones; the method was immunoSEQ multiplex PCR. The sample records 75,000 to 100,000 clones, around nine tenths being singletons. The material was peripheral blood, obtained on day 0 of AZD1222 vaccination. The source of these receptors is an adult in good health.

This chain links TRBV6-1 with TRBJ2-2; 7 positions match TRBD1. Germline V gives CDR1 MNHNS, CDR2 SASEGT. The length of the CDR3 is 17 residues. V shed 2 bases, J shed 6 bases, and the junction held 12 bases outside the gene matches. CDR3 protein: CASSEQGTALGSGELFF. For the CDR3, the DNA is TGTGCCAGCAGTGAACAAGGGACAGCCCTTGGGTCCGGGGAGCTGTTTTTT.

The CDR3 nucleotides read TGTGCCACCAGTGATCTGGATGCACGAACCTACAATGAGCAGTTCTTC. It codes for CATSDLDARTYNEQFF. The rearrangement uses TRBV24-1 and TRBJ2-1, with D uncertain. The CDR3 has 16 amino acids. CDR1 is KGHDR and CDR2 is SFDVKD in the germline V gene. V was clipped by 3 bases and J by 2 bases, with 13 bases between them.

The chain employs TRBV7-9 and TRBJ2-2, with 7 bases fitting TRBD2. Per the germline V gene, CDR1 is SEHNR and CDR2 is FQNEAQ (reference sequence). Trimming took 6 bases from V and 3 from J; bases not matched to a gene: 10. The CDR3 has 16 residues. The CDR3 is CASSYDYSGDTGELFF. The CDR3 DNA reads TGTGCCAGCAGTTATGATTACAGCGGGGACACCGGGGAGCTGTTTTTT.

The chain has TRBV29-1 and TRBJ1-5; D gene ambiguous. Germline CDR1 reads SQVTM; CDR2 reads ANQGSEA. The CDR3 extends over 13 amino acids. Trimming shortened V by 7 bases and J by 5 bases, and 15 bases separated the two germline ends. The CDR3 region has the DNA TGCAGCGCCGGAGAGAGGAGCGATCAGCCCCAGCATTTT. Translation: CSAGERSDQPQHF.

V is TRBV18 and J is TRBJ2-2; the D gene is possibly TRBD2 (6 bases). With 3 bases removed from V and 3 bases from J, the gap between germline ends came to 14 bases. This CDR3 comprises 16 residues. The germline V gene encodes CDR1 KGHSH and CDR2 LQKENI. The CDR3 region has the DNA TGTGCCAGCTCACCCCAGGGACTCTGGGACACCGGGGAGCTGTTTTTT. Translation gives CASSPQGLWDTGELFF.

The chain joins TRBV6-5 to TRBJ1-3; a weak D match, TRBD1 (5 bases). The CDR3 is made up of 16 amino acids. Germline V CDR1 and CDR2: MNHEY, SVGAGI. V dropped 3 bases and J dropped 0 bases, with 12 bases sitting between them. The chain's CDR3 is CASSYVGTASGNTIYF. CDR3 bases: TGTGCCAGCAGTTATGTGGGGACGGCCTCTGGAAACACCATATATTTT.

The chain is built from TRBV5-4 and TRBJ1-1; 8 bases fit TRBD1. Germline-derived CDR1 and CDR2 are SGHNT and YYREEE (reference sequence). The CDR3 contains 14 residues. After removal of 3 bases from V and 1 base from J, the junction contained 2 bases not matched to a gene. The CDR3 loop reads CASSSTGENTEAFF. In DNA form, the CDR3 reads TGTGCCAGCAGCTCGACAGGGGAGAACACTGAAGCTTTCTTT.